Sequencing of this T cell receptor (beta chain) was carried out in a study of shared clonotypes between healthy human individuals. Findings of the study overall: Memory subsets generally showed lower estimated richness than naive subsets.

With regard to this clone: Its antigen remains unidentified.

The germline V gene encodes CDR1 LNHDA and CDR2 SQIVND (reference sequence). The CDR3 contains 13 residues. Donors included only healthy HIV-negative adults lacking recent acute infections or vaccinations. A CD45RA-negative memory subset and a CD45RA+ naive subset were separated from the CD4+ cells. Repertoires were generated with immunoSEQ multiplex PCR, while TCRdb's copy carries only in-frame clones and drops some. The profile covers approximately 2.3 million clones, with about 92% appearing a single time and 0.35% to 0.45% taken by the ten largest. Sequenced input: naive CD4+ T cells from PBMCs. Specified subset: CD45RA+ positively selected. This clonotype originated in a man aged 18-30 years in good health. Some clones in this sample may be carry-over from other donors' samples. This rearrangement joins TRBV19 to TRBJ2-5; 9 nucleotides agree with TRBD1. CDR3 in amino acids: CAARDREGETQYF. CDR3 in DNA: TGTGCGGCCCGGGACAGGGAAGGAGAGACCCAGTACTTC.